This T cell receptor beta chain appears in the sequencing data of a study of Ad26.COV2.S vaccination and SARS-CoV-2 variants. Findings and limits, study-wide: Overall T cell responses may have been underestimated by the analyses of TCR breadth and depth.

J was trimmed by 7 bases and V by 5 bases; bases with no gene match: 15. This CDR3 has 16 amino acids. CDR1 and CDR2 from the germline V gene are MNHEY and SMNVEV (reference sequence). Worth noting for this clone: The antigen remains undetermined.

Libraries were prepared by immunoSEQ multiplex PCR; TCRdb keeps only in-frame clonotypes and omits some of them. Here the sample spans roughly 92,000 clones, roughly 85% being singletons. This rearrangement joins TRBV27 to TRBJ2-7; TRBD2 agrees at 9 bases. The sample consisted of peripheral blood, taken after recovery from COVID-19. This clonotype originated in a human donor who had recovered from COVID-19. The CDR3, as DNA: TGTGCCAGCAGTCGAAAGACTAGCGGAGCGGTGTATGAGCAGTACTTC. Protein: CASSRKTSGAVYEQYF.